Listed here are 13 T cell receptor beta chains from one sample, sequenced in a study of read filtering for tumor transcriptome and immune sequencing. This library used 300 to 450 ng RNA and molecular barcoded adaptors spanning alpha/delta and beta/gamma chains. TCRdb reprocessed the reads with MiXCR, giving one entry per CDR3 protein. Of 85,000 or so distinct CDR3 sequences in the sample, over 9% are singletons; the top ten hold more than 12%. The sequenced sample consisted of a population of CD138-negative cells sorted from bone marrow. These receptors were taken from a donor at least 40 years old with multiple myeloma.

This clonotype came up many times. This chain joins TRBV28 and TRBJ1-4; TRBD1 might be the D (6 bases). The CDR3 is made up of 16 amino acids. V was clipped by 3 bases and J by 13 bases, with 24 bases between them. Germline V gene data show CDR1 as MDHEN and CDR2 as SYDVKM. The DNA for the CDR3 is TGTGCCAGCAGTTTGAAGGGGTCGGGGGCGACTTCAAGACTGTTTTTT. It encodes CASSLKGSGATSRLFF.

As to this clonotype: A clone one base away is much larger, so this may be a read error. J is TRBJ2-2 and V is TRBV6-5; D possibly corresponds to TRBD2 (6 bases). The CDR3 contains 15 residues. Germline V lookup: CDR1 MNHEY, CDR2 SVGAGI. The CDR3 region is CASSYSGSSTGELLF. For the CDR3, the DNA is TGTGCCAGCAGTTACTCCGGGAGTAGCACCGGGGAGCTGCTTTTT.

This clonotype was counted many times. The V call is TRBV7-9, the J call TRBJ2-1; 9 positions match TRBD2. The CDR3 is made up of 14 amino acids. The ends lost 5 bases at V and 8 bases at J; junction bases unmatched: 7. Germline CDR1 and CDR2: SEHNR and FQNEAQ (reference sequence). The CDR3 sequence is CASSPRWTSDEQFF. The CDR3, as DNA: TGTGCCAGCAGCCCCCGATGGACTAGCGATGAGCAGTTCTTC.

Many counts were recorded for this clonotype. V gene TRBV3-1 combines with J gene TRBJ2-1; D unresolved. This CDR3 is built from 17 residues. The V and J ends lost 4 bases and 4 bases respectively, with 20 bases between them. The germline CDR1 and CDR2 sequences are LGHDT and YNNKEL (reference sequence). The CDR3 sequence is CASSPNAAQTRYNEQFF. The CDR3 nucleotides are TGTGCCAGCAGCCCCAACGCGGCCCAGACAAGATACAATGAGCAGTTCTTC.

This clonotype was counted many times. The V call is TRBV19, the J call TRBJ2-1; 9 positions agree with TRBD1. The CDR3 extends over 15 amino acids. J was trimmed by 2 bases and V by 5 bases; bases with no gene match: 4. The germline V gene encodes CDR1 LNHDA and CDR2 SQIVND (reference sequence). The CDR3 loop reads CASSRTGDTYNEQFF. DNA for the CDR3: TGTGCCAGTAGTCGGACAGGGGATACCTACAATGAGCAGTTCTTC.

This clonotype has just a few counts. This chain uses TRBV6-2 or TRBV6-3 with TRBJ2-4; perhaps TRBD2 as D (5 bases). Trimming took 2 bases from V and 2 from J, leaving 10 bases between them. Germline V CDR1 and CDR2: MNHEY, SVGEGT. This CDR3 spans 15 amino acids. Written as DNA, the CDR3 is TGTGCCAGCAGTTACAGGACTGATTCCAAAAACATTCAGTACTTC. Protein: CASSYRTDSKNIQYF.

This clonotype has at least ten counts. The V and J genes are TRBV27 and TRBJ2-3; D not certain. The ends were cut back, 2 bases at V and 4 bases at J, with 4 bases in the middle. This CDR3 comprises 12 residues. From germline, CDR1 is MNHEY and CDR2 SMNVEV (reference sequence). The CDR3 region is CASSLKADTQYF. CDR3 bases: TGTGCCAGCAGTTTAAAAGCAGATACGCAGTATTTT.

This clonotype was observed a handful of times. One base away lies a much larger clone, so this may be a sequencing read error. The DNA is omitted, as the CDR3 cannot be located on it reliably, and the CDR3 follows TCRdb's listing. CDR3 region: CSTTGGAKFPYGCTF. The rearrangement uses TRBV20-1 and TRBJ1-2; the table names TRBD1, a call not compared with the DNA. The CDR3 numbers 15 amino acids, ends counted. Looked up from germline, CDR1 is DFQATT and CDR2 is SNEGSKA (reference sequence).

The CDR3 protein is CSAVEQTYTEAFF. The CDR3 region has the DNA TGCAGTGCCGTAGAACAGACCTACACTGAAGCTTTCTTT. V and J are TRBV20-1 and TRBJ1-1, with D unresolved. V was pared by 6 bases and J by 3 bases, with 14 bases between. CDR1 is DFQATT and CDR2 is SNEGSKA in the germline V gene (reference sequence). This CDR3 is 13 amino acids long.

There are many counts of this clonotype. Here the CDR3 reads CASSLGGSYNQPQHF. CDR3 nucleotides: TGTGCCAGCAGTTTAGGCGGCTCATACAATCAGCCCCAGCATTTT. The J gene is TRBJ1-5, the V gene TRBV12-3 or TRBV12-4, with D hard to call. Trimming took 1 base from V and 3 from J, leaving 10 bases between them. This CDR3 has 15 amino acids.

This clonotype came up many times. The CDR3 DNA reads as TGTGCCAGCAGTTTAAGACCCCTAGCGGGAGTCACAGATACGCAGTATTTT. This gives the protein CASSLRPLAGVTDTQYF. The chain employs TRBV27 and TRBJ2-3; 10 bases align to TRBD2. V gave up 2 bases and J gave up 2 bases; unmatched junction bases: 7. The CDR3 loop spans 17 amino acids. CDR1 and CDR2 from the germline V gene are MNHEY and SMNVEV (reference sequence).

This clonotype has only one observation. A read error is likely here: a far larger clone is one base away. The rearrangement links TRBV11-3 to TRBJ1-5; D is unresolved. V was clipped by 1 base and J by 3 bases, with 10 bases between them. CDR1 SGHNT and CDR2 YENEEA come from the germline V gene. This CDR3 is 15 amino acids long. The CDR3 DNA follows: TGTGCCAGCAGCTTAGGGTCCGGTTTCAATCAGCCCCAGCATTTT. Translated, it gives CASSLGSGFNQPQHF.

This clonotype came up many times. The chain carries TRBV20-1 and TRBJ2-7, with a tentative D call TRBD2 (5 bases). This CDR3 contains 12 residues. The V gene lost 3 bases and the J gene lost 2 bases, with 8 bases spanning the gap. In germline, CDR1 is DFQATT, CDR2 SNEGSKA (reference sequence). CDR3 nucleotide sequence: TGCAGTGCTAGCGGGAACGCCTACGAGCAGTACTTC. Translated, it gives CSASGNAYEQYF.